Here is one T cell receptor (beta chain) with its context. What antigen it recognizes has not been identified. No quality values exist for individual bases; no much larger clone is one base distant. The data originate from a study of blood T cell repertoires in COVID-19 (TCRdb year 2020). With regard to the full study: Collaborator samples came from the United States, Italy and Spain and covered acute and convalescent phases of COVID-19. The dataset comprised deeply sampled blood TCRbeta repertoires from subjects exposed to, actively infected with, or recovered from COVID-19. The prospective study material was composed of cDNA or gDNA derived from T cells, B-cell-depleted T cells, or PBMCs. Where HLA class I and class II types were available, the types were taken from metadata supplied by the sample provider, not from assay-based typing. A freely available public database, intended as a resource for researchers studying the immune response to SARS-CoV-2, is where the repertoires were released. Nearly every sample came with metadata listing a de-identified subject ID, COVID-19 status, age in years and sex. The samples were drawn from two sources: the first 160 participants of the ongoing ImmuneRACE study, and 1,200 or so subjects contributed by 6 global collaborators.

Whole blood was collected in K2EDTA tubes by collaborating institutions according to the institutions' own protocols. For TCRbeta analysis, collaborators shipped samples as frozen whole blood, isolated PBMCs, or DNA extracted from either of those sample types. TCRbeta CDR3 regions were amplified from genomic DNA using the immunoSEQ Assay, a bias-controlled multiplex PCR. The authors' analysis ran thus. The number of nucleated cells in each sample was estimated by amplification of reference gene primers within the assay. Sequence reads were collapsed and filtered to measure the absolute abundance of every unique TCRbeta CDR3 rearrangement. For each sample, productive Simpson clonality was calculated by taking the square root of Simpson's diversity index across productive rearrangements. Here the immuneACCESS table is served through TCRdb, limited to in-frame sequences with V and J called. Missing clones are a known gap in these copies; in checked studies unresolved V genes cover under half, and the rest lacks a known reason. The V and J calls and the clone size are those of that table, but D and trimming were determined from the DNA. The sample profile shows 100,000 to 150,000 clones; 70% to 80% of them were found once. 20% to 25% of the sample goes to the ten largest clones.

V drops 1 base and J drops 0 bases, leaving 11 bases in between. For CDR1 and CDR2, the germline V gene lists SGHRS and YFSETQ. The CDR3, from cysteine to phenylalanine, totals 16 residues. The retained sequence is limited to the CDR3, 48 bases, with the frame set at the first base. The paper as a whole reports these results and caveats: How much clinical and demographic metadata was included differed by source and by participant, and the metadata was provided uncurated.

The sequenced sample was peripheral blood. The TCR comes from a human donor in a cohort sampled during active COVID-19. Recombination joined TRBV5-1 with TRBJ1-3; the D gene is possibly TRBD1, with 5 bases matching. CDR3 sequence: CASSLWGDSSGNTIYF. At the DNA level, the sequence is TGCGCCAGCAGCTTGTGGGGGGATAGCTCTGGAAACACCATATATTTT.